Below, 9 T cell receptor beta chains from the same sample are listed, as sequenced in a study of spatial heterogeneity in lung cancer. Time point meaning: sample taken at primary tumor resection. TCRdb fed the 5' RACE reads into MiXCR, producing one record per CDR3 protein. The repertoire holds tens of thousands of distinct CDR3 sequences, more than 5% seen once, with roughly 35% in the top ten. The source material was PBMCs, sampled at surgery. The receptors derive from a male donor with early-stage non-small cell lung cancer.

This clonotype was detected ten times or more. The J gene is TRBJ2-2, the V gene TRBV7-3; D tentatively reads TRBD1 or TRBD2 (5 bases each). Germline CDR1 reads SGHTA; CDR2 reads FQGTGA. The CDR3 sequence is 15 residues long. With 4 bases removed from V and 0 bases from J, the gap between germline ends came to 9 bases. This CDR3 is CASSWDAANTGELFF. Here the CDR3 DNA reads TGTGCCAGCAGCTGGGACGCCGCGAACACCGGGGAGCTGTTTTTT.

This clonotype was picked up many times. The J gene is TRBJ2-3, the V gene TRBV7-8; D possibly corresponds to TRBD1 (6 bases). Trimming took off 2 bases at V and 1 base at J, with 13 bases between the two ends. Germline V lookup: CDR1 SGHVS, CDR2 FQNEAQ. This CDR3 contains 16 residues. The CDR3 sequence: CASSLLPHRGTDTQYF. Written as DNA, the CDR3 is TGTGCCAGCAGCTTACTCCCCCACAGGGGCACAGATACGCAGTATTTT.

The sample holds many counts of this clonotype. V gene TRBV6-2 or TRBV6-3 combines with J gene TRBJ1-5, with D unclear. In germline, CDR1 is MNHEY, CDR2 SVGEGT. This CDR3 has 16 amino acids. Between the trimmed V and J ends, which lost 5 bases and 1 base, there was a span of 15 bases. The CDR3 region is CASSAPESASNQPQHF. The DNA for the CDR3 is TGTGCCAGCAGTGCCCCTGAAAGCGCCAGCAATCAGCCCCAGCATTTT.

This clonotype was counted between two and nine times. The junction does not match germline at one end; this may be a read error. This rearrangement joins TRBV7-9 to TRBJ1-6; TRBD1 agrees at 7 bases. The germline V gene has CDR1 SEHNR and CDR2 FQNEAQ (reference sequence). CDR3 length: 15 residues. CDR3 loop: CVSSLAGSGGSPLHF. DNA of the CDR3: TGTGTCAGCAGCTTAGCGGGCTCAGGGGGATCACCCCTCCACTTT. Using reference TRBV7-9 and TRBJ1-6 for the parts outside the CDR3, the full variable domain is DTGVSQNPRHKITKRGQNVTFRCDPISEHNRLYWYRQTLGQGPEFLTYFQNEAQLEKSRLLSDRFSAERPKGSFSTLEIQRTEQGDSAMYLCVSSLAGSGGSPLHFGNGTRLTVT.

V usage is TRBV6-2 or TRBV6-3 and J usage is TRBJ2-1; 9 bases align to TRBD2. Germline-derived CDR1 and CDR2 are MNHEY and SVGEGT. J gave up 7 bases and V 11 bases, and 21 bases lay outside the gene matches. This CDR3 is built from 17 residues. CDR3 region: CACQASGNRMAGNEQFF. The DNA of the CDR3 is TGTGCCTGCCAGGCTAGCGGGAATCGCATGGCAGGGAATGAGCAGTTCTTC.

This clonotype has a handful of counts. This sequence joins TRBV12-3 or TRBV12-4 and TRBJ2-3; D uncertain. Between the trimmed V and J ends, which lost 6 bases and 4 bases, there was a span of 11 bases. This CDR3 region has 13 residues. CDR3 region: CASSLLGSDTQYF. CDR3 nucleotides: TGTGCCAGCAGCCTTCTGGGCTCAGATACGCAGTATTTT.

Many counts were recorded for this clonotype. The V gene is TRBV24-1, the J gene TRBJ2-1, with TRBD2 identical over 9 bases. V shed 4 bases and J 1 base; nucleotides not matched to a gene: 4. Germline CDR1 reads KGHDR; CDR2 reads SFDVKD. This CDR3 contains 16 residues. The CDR3 DNA sequence: TGTGCCACCAGTGACCTGACTAGCGGTTCCTACAATGAGCAGTTCTTC. Translated: CATSDLTSGSYNEQFF.

This clonotype came up many times. This chain connects TRBV7-2 to TRBJ2-1; 15 bases align to TRBD2. V dropped 4 bases and J dropped 8; count of bases not matched to a gene: 12. CDR1 SGHTA and CDR2 FQGNSA come from the germline V gene. The CDR3 covers 18 residues. The CDR3 loop is CASSSVGLAGGGRDEQFF. CDR3 coding DNA: TGTGCCAGCAGCTCCGTCGGACTAGCGGGAGGGGGTCGCGATGAGCAGTTCTTC.

This clonotype was detected many times. The chain employs TRBV7-3 and TRBJ2-3, with 8 positions matching TRBD2. The V and J ends lost 6 bases and 5 bases, in that order; junction bases with no gene match: 10. The CDR3 loop spans 15 amino acids. Germline V gives CDR1 SGHTA, CDR2 FQGTGA. CDR3 DNA sequence: TGTGCCAGCAGAGTAAGCGGGAGTCGGGAAGATACGCAGTATTTT. Its protein is CASRVSGSREDTQYF.